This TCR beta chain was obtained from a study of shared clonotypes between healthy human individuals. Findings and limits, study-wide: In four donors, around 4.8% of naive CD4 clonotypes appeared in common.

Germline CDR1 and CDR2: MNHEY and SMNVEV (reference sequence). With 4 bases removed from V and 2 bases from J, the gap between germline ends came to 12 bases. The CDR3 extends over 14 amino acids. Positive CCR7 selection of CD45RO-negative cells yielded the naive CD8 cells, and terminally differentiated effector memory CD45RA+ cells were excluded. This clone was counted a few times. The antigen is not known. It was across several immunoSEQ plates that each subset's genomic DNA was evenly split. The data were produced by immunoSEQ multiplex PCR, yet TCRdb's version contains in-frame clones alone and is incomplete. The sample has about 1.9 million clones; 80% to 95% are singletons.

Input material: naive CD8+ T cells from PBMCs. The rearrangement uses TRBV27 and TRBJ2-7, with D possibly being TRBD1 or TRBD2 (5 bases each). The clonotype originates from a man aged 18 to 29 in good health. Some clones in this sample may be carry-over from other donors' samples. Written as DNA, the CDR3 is TGTGCCAGCAGTTACCGGGACCCACCCTACGAGCAGTACTTC. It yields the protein CASSYRDPPYEQYF.